The present T cell receptor (beta chain) was sequenced within a study of neurological immune-mediated disorders. TCRdb re-called the 5' RACE reads through MiXCR, storing one row per CDR3 protein. The sample shows about 60,000 distinct CDR3 sequences, less than 4.5% of them seen only once. The unsorted libraries were prepared from 2 million PBMCs (stored at -80 C). This clonotype was counted ten times or more. CDR3 length equals 12 residues. CDR1 and CDR2 (germline): SQVTM, ANQGSEA. V shed 3 bases and J shed 5 bases, with 10 bases lying between them. The receptor comes from a man between 25 and 39 years old with multiple sclerosis. What was sequenced was PBMCs. The chain couples TRBV29-1 to TRBJ1-1; D may be TRBD1 (5 bases). This CDR3 is CSVDWGGTEAFF. CDR3 nucleotides: TGCAGCGTTGATTGGGGGGGTACTGAAGCTTTCTTT. The full variable domain, completed using reference TRBV29-1 and TRBJ1-1, is SAVISQKPSRDICQRGTSLTIQCQVDSQVTMMFWYRQQPGQSLTLIATANQGSEATYESGFVIDKFPISRPNLTFSTLTVSNMSPEDSSIYLCSVDWGGTEAFFGQGTRLTVV.